A single TCR beta chain is shown here with its context. No antigen is known for it. The data originate from a study of OX40 agonist ivuxolimab in advanced cancers. Study overall: Intravenous ivuxolimab at 0.01 to 10 mg/kg was given to patients every 2 weeks. Partial responses occurred in Three dose-escalation patients, one with hepatocellular carcinoma and two with cutaneous melanoma.

Study-wide results and caveats: CD4+ T cells averaged fewer expanded clones than CD8+ T cells.

Some clones are missing from TCRdb's copy, which holds only in-frame ones; the method was immunoSEQ multiplex PCR. The sample yields 83,000 or so clones, about 80% seen once. The clonotype was recovered from an adult with an advanced solid tumor such as melanoma, head and neck, liver or kidney cancer. The sequences come from CD4+ or CD8+ T cells sorted from blood, collected in a trial of the OX40 agonist ivuxolimab.

This CDR3 reads CASSPPVTGTDTQYF. CDR3 in DNA: TGTGCCAGCTCACCACCGGTAACGGGCACAGATACGCAGTATTTT. The chain links TRBV18 to TRBJ2-3; D ambiguous. Germline V gene sequence: CDR1 KGHSH, CDR2 LQKENI. CDR3 size: 15 residues. The germline V and J ends were trimmed by 0 bases and 1 base, with 8 bases remaining between them.